Below are 14 T cell receptor beta chains sequenced from a single sample in a study of blood T cells in healthy people across ages. Sample-barcoded 5' priming and a J-beta primer mix drove a second PCR of roughly 7 to 11 cycles. Each CDR3 protein is one row after TCRdb ran MiXCR on the 5' RACE reads. The sample yields some 1.5 million distinct CDR3 sequences, over 25% seen once. Sample: blood. These TCRs come from a woman in her 30s in good health.

This clonotype was seen a handful of times. The chain recombines TRBV29-1 with TRBJ2-5, with D tentatively TRBD1 or TRBD2 (5 bases each). The V end was cut by 8 bases, the J end by 0 bases, with 16 bases between. Germline V gene lookup returns CDR1 SQVTM and CDR2 ANQGSEA. CDR3 length: 14 residues. CDR3 DNA sequence: TGCAGCCCCAGGGACCCGGCAAACCAAGAGACCCAGTACTTC. Amino acids: CSPRDPANQETQYF.

The chain links TRBV24-1 to TRBJ1-5; D is possibly TRBD1 (5 bases). Germline values: CDR1 KGHDR, CDR2 SFDVKD. This CDR3 region has 15 residues. V was clipped by 5 bases and J by 4 bases, with 14 bases between them. The CDR3 nucleotides are TGTGCCACCAGTGTAGGAGGGGATATGAATCAGCCCCAGCATTTT. Translated: CATSVGGDMNQPQHF.

This clonotype was counted between two and nine times. This chain links TRBV29-1 with TRBJ2-2; 9 positions agree with TRBD1. Germline CDR1 reads SQVTM; CDR2 reads ANQGSEA. This CDR3 comprises 13 residues. The CDR3 reads CSYRTGVTGELFF. The CDR3 DNA follows: TGCAGTTACCGGACAGGGGTCACCGGGGAGCTGTTTTTT.

The rearrangement links TRBV6-5 to TRBJ2-1, with D perhaps TRBD2 (7 bases). Trimming took off 0 bases at V and 4 bases at J, with 13 bases between the two ends. The CDR3 spans 16 residues. Looked up from germline, CDR1 is MNHEY and CDR2 is SVGAGI. This CDR3 reads CASSYSGGAVYNEQFF. DNA of the CDR3: TGTGCCAGCAGTTACTCTGGGGGGGCCGTTTACAATGAGCAGTTCTTC.

V gene TRBV12-3 or TRBV12-4 combines with J gene TRBJ1-5, with D maybe TRBD1 (6 bases). The CDR3 extends over 14 amino acids. With 5 bases removed from V and 3 bases from J, the gap between germline ends came to 11 bases. The CDR3 region has the DNA TGTGCCAGCAGTCACAGGGAATCCAATCAGCCCCAGCATTTT. Translation: CASSHRESNQPQHF.

Turning to this clonotype: This may be a read error, as it is one base from a much larger clone. This chain links TRBV6-5 with TRBJ2-7; TRBD1 agrees at 11 bases. This CDR3 contains 16 residues. CDR1 MNHEY and CDR2 SVGAGI come from the germline V gene. DNA of the CDR3: TGTGTCAGCAGTTACCTAAAGGACAGGGGGCTTGGGGAGCAGTACTTC. Its translation: CVSSYLKDRGLGEQYF.

This clonotype occurred a few times. The V gene is TRBV14, the J gene TRBJ2-5, with TRBD1 matching 9 bases. Germline CDR1 reads SGHDN; CDR2 reads FVKESK. The CDR3 has 15 residues. V lost 4 bases to trimming and J lost 1 base; unmatched junction nucleotides: 4. The CDR3 DNA is TGTGCCAGCAGCCCACTGACAGGGGGCCAAGAGACCCAGTACTTC. Its translation is CASSPLTGGQETQYF.

The J gene is TRBJ2-7, the V gene TRBV2; 11 bases are shared with TRBD1. This CDR3 has 13 amino acids. Germline V gene sequence: CDR1 SNHLY, CDR2 FYNNEI. Trimming removed 6 bases from V and 6 bases from J; junction bases left unmatched: 4. The CDR3 bases are TGTGCCAGCAGGGGACAGGGGGTTCGCGAGCAGTACTTC. Encoded protein: CASRGQGVREQYF. Looking up the rest from reference TRBV2 and TRBJ2-7 gives the full variable domain: EPEVTQTPSHQVTQMGQEVILRCVPISNHLYFYWYRQILGQKVEFLVSFYNNEISEKSEIFDDQFSVERPDGSNFTLKIRSTKLEDSAMYFCASRGQGVREQYFGPGTRLTVT.

This clonotype was detected a few times. The rearrangement joins TRBV12-3 or TRBV12-4 to TRBJ2-7, with 8 bases identical to TRBD1. Trimming at V came to 4 bases and at J to 2 bases, leaving 10 bases not matched to a gene. There are 16 residues in the CDR3. CDR3 DNA sequence: TGTGCCAGCAGTTCCCCCAGGACAGGGAACACCTACGAGCAGTACTTC. This gives the protein CASSSPRTGNTYEQYF.

This clonotype came up a few times. CDR3 residues: CASRSPGSDTQYF. In DNA, the CDR3 is TGTGCCAGCAGGAGTCCCGGGTCAGATACGCAGTATTTT. This chain links TRBV3-1 with TRBJ2-3, with no clear D. CDR1 LGHDT and CDR2 YNNKEL come from the germline V gene (reference sequence). This CDR3 is built from 13 residues. V shed 6 bases and J shed 4 bases, with 11 bases lying between them.

The genes are TRBV5-1 and TRBJ2-5; 9 bases fit TRBD1. The CDR3 covers 15 residues. V shed 4 bases and J 13 bases; nucleotides not matched to a gene: 17. CDR1 is SGHRS, CDR2 YFSETQ, per germline. The CDR3, as DNA: TGCGCCAGCAGCGCGGGACAGGGAGCAGGTTACGAGCGGTACTTC. This codes for CASSAGQGAGYERYF. The full variable domain, its missing parts supplied by reference TRBV5-1 and TRBJ2-5, is KAGVTQTPRYLIKTRGQQVTLSCSPISGHRSVSWYQQTPGQGLQFLFEYFSETQRNKGNFPGRFSGRQFSNSRSEMNVSTLELGDSALYLCASSAGQGAGYERYFGPGTRLLVL.

This chain links TRBV14 with TRBJ2-3, with D tentatively TRBD2 (5 bases). The CDR3 is 15 amino acids. The germline CDR1 and CDR2 sequences are SGHDN and FVKESK. The V end was cut by 8 bases, the J end by 2 bases, with 17 bases between. The CDR3 DNA sequence: TGTGCCAGCGGACGTCAGATAGCGAACACAGATACGCAGTATTTT. Its translation is CASGRQIANTDTQYF.

This clonotype was seen many times. This chain uses TRBV5-1 with TRBJ2-7, with 9 bases lining up with TRBD2. Germline assignment: CDR1 SGHRS and CDR2 YFSETQ. J lost 6 bases, V lost 0 bases, and 10 bases had no gene match. The length of the CDR3 is 16 residues. The CDR3 here is CASSLDPAGGPGEQYF. CDR3 DNA: TGCGCCAGCAGCTTGGATCCGGCGGGAGGGCCGGGCGAGCAGTACTTC.

This chain joins TRBV6-6 and TRBJ2-3; D may correspond to TRBD1 or TRBD2 (5 bases each). Germline V gene data show CDR1 as MNHNY and CDR2 as SVGAGI (reference sequence). CDR3 length: 15 residues. V was pared by 2 bases and J by 2 bases, with 11 bases between. The CDR3 sequence is CASSYGPGTTDTQYF. CDR3 sequence (DNA): TGTGCCAGCAGTTACGGGCCAGGGACCACAGATACGCAGTATTTT.